This T cell receptor (beta chain) derives from a study of spatial heterogeneity in lung cancer. Study overall: Donors were roughly 72 untreated early-stage non-small cell lung cancer patients. At a median of approximately 23 months after resection, follow-up PBMC samples were sequenced when available. Study-level results: Expanded tumor TCRs that were ubiquitous appeared in blood more at resection than follow-up.

Germline loops: CDR1 DFQATT, CDR2 SNEGSKA (reference sequence). The CDR3 is 16 amino acids. The junction had 7 bases not matched to a gene; V was cut back by 2 bases and J by 4 bases. Time point defined: blood at routine non-recurrence follow-up after resection. Tumor, nontumor lung or frozen PBMC supplied whole RNA, sequenced without sorting. This clonotype was counted many times. Its antigen is as yet unknown. The library protocol tagged each TCR cDNA with a unique molecular identifier. TCRdb reprocessed the 5' RACE reads via MiXCR and lists one record per CDR3 protein. In the table there are roughly 120,000 distinct CDR3 sequences, less than 15% of which are singletons.

The clonotype comes from a male donor with early-stage non-small cell lung cancer. This specimen consisted of PBMCs, obtained at follow-up. The V and J genes are TRBV20-1 and TRBJ2-3; 12 bases fit TRBD2. The CDR3 reads CSARPLTSGGSDTQYF. CDR3 DNA sequence: TGCAGTGCTAGACCTCTGACTAGCGGGGGTTCAGATACGCAGTATTTT.